This entry lists 9 T cell receptor beta chains sequenced from one sample in a study of blood T cell repertoires in COVID-19. TCRdb's table, derived via immunoSEQ multiplex PCR, lists solely in-frame clones and lacks some. The sample lists roughly 270,000 clones; 85% were seen once. The sample taken for sequencing was PBMCs or T cells enriched from blood (not recorded which). These TCRs come from a woman between 50 and 59 years old who had recovered from COVID-19.

This clone was observed a single time. The V call is TRBV4-1, the J call TRBJ2-2; 9 bases are a match to TRBD1. The CDR3 spans 20 residues. Germline CDR1 reads MGHRA; CDR2 reads YSYEKL. V dropped 1 base and J dropped 2; count of bases not matched to a gene: 14. Here the CDR3 reads CASSQGWVAWTGVNTGELFF. The CDR3 DNA is TGCGCCAGCAGCCAAGGTTGGGTGGCTTGGACAGGGGTCAACACCGGGGAGCTGTTTTTT.

This clone was recorded once. The J gene is TRBJ2-3, the V gene TRBV4-1, with 10 bases matching TRBD2. The CDR3 is 16 amino acids. CDR1 and CDR2 from the germline V gene are MGHRA and YSYEKL. With V trimmed by 0 bases and J by 3 bases, 3 bases remained unmatched. The CDR3 protein is CASSQDGAGGTDTQYF. For the CDR3, the DNA is TGCGCCAGCAGCCAAGATGGAGCGGGAGGGACAGATACGCAGTATTTT.

This chain joins TRBV7-2 and TRBJ2-5, with D possibly matching TRBD2 (5 bases). The germline V and J ends were trimmed by 2 bases and 2 bases, with 9 bases remaining between them. The length of the CDR3 is 14 residues. The V gene's germline CDR1 is SGHTA and CDR2 FQGNSA. The CDR3 sequence is CASSLFGEQETQYF. The CDR3 region has the DNA TGTGCCAGCAGCTTATTCGGGGAGCAAGAGACCCAGTACTTC.

V and J are TRBV10-2 and TRBJ2-1; 15 bases are a match to TRBD2. The V gene end was trimmed by 6 bases and the J gene end by 8 bases; junction bases not matched to a gene: 5. This CDR3 has 15 residues. In germline, CDR1 is WSHSY, CDR2 SAAADI. The CDR3 is CASSLGLAGGHEQFF. DNA for the CDR3: TGCGCCAGCAGCCTGGGACTAGCGGGAGGCCATGAGCAGTTCTTC.

CDR3 region: CSVGGGSQSIYEQYF. Here the CDR3 DNA reads TGCAGCGTGGGTGGGGGGTCTCAAAGTATATACGAGCAGTACTTC. The rearrangement links TRBV29-1 to TRBJ2-7, with D tentatively TRBD2 (6 bases). Germline V CDR1 and CDR2: SQVTM, ANQGSEA. The length of the CDR3 is 15 residues. With 6 bases removed from V and 4 bases from J, the gap between germline ends came to 22 bases.

The J gene is TRBJ2-7, the V gene TRBV12-5; perhaps TRBD2 as D (5 bases). CDR1 and CDR2 (germline): LGHNT, FRNRAP. V lost 5 bases, J lost 6 bases, and 11 bases lay in between. This CDR3 is built from 12 residues. DNA for the CDR3: TGTGCTAGTGGTCGGACTCCCCTCGAGCAGTACTTC. It is translated as CASGRTPLEQYF. Combining the CDR3 with reference TRBV12-5 and TRBJ2-7 gives the whole variable domain DARVTQTPRHKVTEMGQEVTMRCQPILGHNTVFWYRQTMMQGLELLAYFRNRAPLDDSGMPKDRFSAEMPDATLATLKIQPSEPRDSAVYFCASGRTPLEQYFGPGTRLTVT.

The gene calls are TRBV7-3 and TRBJ2-3; no clear D gene. Germline CDR1 is SGHTA and CDR2 is FQGTGA. V dropped 4 bases and J dropped 0 bases, with 8 bases sitting between them. The CDR3 has 14 residues. The chain's CDR3 is CASSSSTSTDTQYF. DNA of the CDR3: TGTGCCAGCAGCTCCTCGACAAGCACAGATACGCAGTATTTT.

The chain employs TRBV4-3 and TRBJ1-1, with D unclear. The CDR3 runs to 16 residues. The V gene lost 0 bases and the J gene lost 1 base, with 12 bases spanning the gap. The germline gives CDR1 LGHNA, CDR2 YSLEER. The CDR3, as DNA: TGCGCCAGCAGCCAAGATCCCCAGGCTAAGAACACTGAAGCTTTCTTT. Its translation is CASSQDPQAKNTEAFF.

The genes are TRBV6-5 and TRBJ1-1; D might be TRBD1 (5 bases). The CDR3 is 14 residues long. Germline loops: CDR1 MNHEY, CDR2 SVGAGI. The V and J ends lost 6 bases and 1 base respectively, with 12 bases between them. The CDR3 coding sequence is TGTGCCAGCAGATATATAACAGGGAACACTGAAGCTTTCTTT. Translating gives CASRYITGNTEAFF.